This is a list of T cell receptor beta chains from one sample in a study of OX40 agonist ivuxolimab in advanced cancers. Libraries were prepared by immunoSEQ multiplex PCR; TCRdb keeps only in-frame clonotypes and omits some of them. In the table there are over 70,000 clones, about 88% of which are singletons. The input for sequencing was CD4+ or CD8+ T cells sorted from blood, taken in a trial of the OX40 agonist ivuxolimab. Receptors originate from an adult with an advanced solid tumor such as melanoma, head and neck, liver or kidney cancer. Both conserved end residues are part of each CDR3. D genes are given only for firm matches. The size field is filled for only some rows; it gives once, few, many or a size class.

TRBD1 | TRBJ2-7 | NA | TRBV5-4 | CASSPSRDRGNGEQYF | TGTGCCAGCAGCCCCAGCCGGGACAGGGGTAACGGTGAGCAGTACTTC
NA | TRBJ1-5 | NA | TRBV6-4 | CASSKQGGDQPQHF | TGTGCCAGCAGCAAACAGGGAGGGGATCAGCCCCAGCATTTT
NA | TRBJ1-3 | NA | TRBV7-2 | CASSSVGAQVGNTIYF | TGTGCCAGCAGCTCAGTAGGGGCGCAGGTTGGAAACACCATATATTTT
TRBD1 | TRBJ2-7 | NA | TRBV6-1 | CASSLTGVPYEQYF | TGTGCCAGCAGCTTGACAGGGGTTCCCTACGAGCAGTACTTC
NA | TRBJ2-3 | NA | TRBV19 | CASSINRRTDTQYF | TGTGCCAGTAGTATCAACCGCCGAACAGATACGCAGTATTTT
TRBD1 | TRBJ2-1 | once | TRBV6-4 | CASSEDRAYTQFF | TGTGCCAGCAGTGAGGACAGGGCCTATACCCAGTTCTTC
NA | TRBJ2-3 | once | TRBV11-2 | CASSLRPLLPDTQYF | TGTGCCAGCAGCCTTCGGCCTCTGCTCCCAGATACGCAGTATTTT
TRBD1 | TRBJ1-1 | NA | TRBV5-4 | CASSRQQGRGTEAFF | TGTGCCAGCAGCCGACAACAGGGGAGAGGGACTGAAGCTTTCTTT
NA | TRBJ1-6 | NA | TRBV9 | CASSGYSNSPLHF | TGTGCCAGCAGCGGCTACAGTAATTCACCCCTCCACTTT
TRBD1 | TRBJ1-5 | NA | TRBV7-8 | CASSLELTGGNQPQHF | TGTGCCAGCAGCTTAGAATTGACAGGGGGCAATCAGCCCCAGCATTTT
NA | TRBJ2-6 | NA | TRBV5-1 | CASSTPQGLSGANVLTF | TGCGCCAGCAGCACTCCACAGGGCCTGTCTGGGGCCAACGTCCTGACTTTC
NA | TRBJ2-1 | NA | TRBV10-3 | CAISPKSNEQFF | TGTGCCATCAGTCCTAAGAGCAATGAGCAGTTCTTC
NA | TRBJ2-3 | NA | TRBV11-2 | CASSFGRSASTDTQYF | TGTGCCAGCAGCTTTGGGAGAAGCGCTAGCACAGATACGCAGTATTTT
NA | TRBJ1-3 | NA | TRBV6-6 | CASSPQAGNTIYF | TGTGCCAGCAGTCCCCAGGCGGGAAACACCATATATTTT
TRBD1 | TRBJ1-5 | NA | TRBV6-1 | CAIFSGQGRQPQHF | TGTGCCATCTTCTCCGGACAGGGGCGTCAGCCCCAGCATTTT
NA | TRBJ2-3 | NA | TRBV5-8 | CASSLSDRLQGDTQYF | TGTGCCAGCAGCTTGTCCGACAGGCTACAAGGGGATACGCAGTATTTT
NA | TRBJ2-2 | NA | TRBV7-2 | CASSLDGKNTGELFF | TGTGCCAGCAGCTTAGACGGCAAGAACACCGGGGAGCTGTTTTTT
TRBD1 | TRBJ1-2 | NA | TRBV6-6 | CASSTRTGMYGYTF | TGTGCCAGCAGTACCAGGACAGGGATGTATGGCTACACCTTC
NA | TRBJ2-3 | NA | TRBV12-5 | CASGHTDTQYF | TGTGCTAGTGGGCACACAGATACGCAGTATTTT
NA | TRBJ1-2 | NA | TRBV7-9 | CASSFGRDNYGYTF | TGTGCCAGCAGCTTCGGGAGAGATAACTATGGCTACACCTTC
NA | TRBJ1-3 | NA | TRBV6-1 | CASSAAGGWTGNTIYF | TGTGCCAGCAGTGCCGCGGGGGGGTGGACTGGAAACACCATATATTTT
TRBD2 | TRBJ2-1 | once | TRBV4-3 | CASSQGLQRGGRNEQFF | TGCGCCAGCAGCCAAGGTCTCCAGCGGGGGGGCCGGAATGAGCAGTTCTTC
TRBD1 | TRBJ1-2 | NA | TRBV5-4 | CASSLDGTVNGYTF | TGTGCCAGCAGCTTGGACGGGACAGTGAATGGCTACACCTTC
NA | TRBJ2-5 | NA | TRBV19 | CASSIDRQGRETQYF | TGTGCCAGTAGTATAGATCGGCAGGGGAGAGAGACCCAGTACTTC
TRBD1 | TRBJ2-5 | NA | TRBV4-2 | CASSGTGGPQETQYF | TGTGCCAGCTCGGGGACAGGGGGCCCCCAAGAGACCCAGTACTTC
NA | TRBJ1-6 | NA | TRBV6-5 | CASSQTGTSNSPLHF | TGTGCCAGCAGTCAAACCGGGACAAGTAATTCACCCCTCCACTTT
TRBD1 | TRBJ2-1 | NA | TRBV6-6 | CASRLQGAPLNEQFF | TGTGCCAGCAGGTTACAGGGGGCTCCCCTCAATGAGCAGTTCTTC
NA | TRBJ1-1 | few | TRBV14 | CASSQVHTEAFF | TGTGCCAGCAGCCAAGTACACACTGAAGCTTTCTTT
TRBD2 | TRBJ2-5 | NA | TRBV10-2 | CASSPSTSGETQYF | TGCGCCAGCAGCCCATCGACTAGCGGAGAGACCCAGTACTTC
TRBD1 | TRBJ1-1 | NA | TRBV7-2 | CASSLTGGGGNTEAFF | TGTGCCAGCAGCTTGACAGGGGGCGGTGGGAACACTGAAGCTTTCTTT
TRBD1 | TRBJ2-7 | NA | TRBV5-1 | CASSLAAGVSGGGEQYF | TGCGCCAGCAGCTTGGCTGCTGGTGTTTCAGGGGGCGGCGAGCAGTACTTC
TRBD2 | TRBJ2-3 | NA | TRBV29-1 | CSAGGRGVDTQYF | TGCAGCGCCGGAGGGCGGGGGGTAGATACGCAGTATTTT
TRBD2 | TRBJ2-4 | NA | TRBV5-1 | CASSQTSGGKNIQYF | TGCGCCAGCAGCCAGACTAGCGGGGGCAAAAACATTCAGTACTTC
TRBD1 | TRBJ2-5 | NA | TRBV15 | CATTPTGGETQYF | TGTGCCACCACCCCGACAGGGGGAGAGACCCAGTACTTC
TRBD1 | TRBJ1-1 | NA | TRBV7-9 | CASSLTGTEAFF | TGTGCCAGCAGCCTGACAGGGACTGAAGCTTTCTTT
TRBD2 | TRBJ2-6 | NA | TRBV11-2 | CASSLDRLAGAGGANVLTF | TGTGCCAGCAGCTTAGATCGCCTAGCGGGGGCTGGTGGGGCCAACGTCCTGACTTTC
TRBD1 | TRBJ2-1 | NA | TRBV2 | CASSSEGQGYEQFF | TGTGCCAGCAGCTCCGAAGGACAGGGGTATGAGCAGTTCTTC
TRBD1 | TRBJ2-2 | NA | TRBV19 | CASSMWTGRGTGELFF | TGTGCCAGTAGTATGTGGACAGGACGGGGCACCGGGGAGCTGTTTTTT
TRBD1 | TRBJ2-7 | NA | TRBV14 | CASSQGQGSYEQYF | TGTGCCAGCAGCCAAGGACAGGGCTCCTACGAGCAGTACTTC
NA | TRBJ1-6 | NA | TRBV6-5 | CASSYDWGRSPLHF | TGTGCCAGCAGTTACGATTGGGGAAGATCACCCCTCCACTTT
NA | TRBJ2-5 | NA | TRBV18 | CASSPPVRETQYF | TGTGCCAGCTCACCACCGGTCCGGGAGACCCAGTACTTC